This entry lists 10 T cell receptor beta chains sequenced from one sample in a study of identical twins. TCRdb reanalysed the 5' RACE reads using MiXCR and keeps one entry per CDR3 protein. The sample shows roughly 1,500,000 distinct CDR3 sequences, 25% to 35% of them seen only once. The sample taken for sequencing was cord blood. Receptor source: a newborn girl in good health.

The chain uses TRBV7-9 and TRBJ2-4, with 7 nucleotides matching TRBD1. The CDR3 totals 16 residues. With V trimmed by 5 bases and J by 0 bases, 7 bases remained unmatched. Germline V gives CDR1 SEHNR, CDR2 FQNEAQ (reference sequence). In nucleotides, the CDR3 is TGTGCCAGCAGCGACGGGACAGTGAGAGCCAAAAACATTCAGTACTTC. Residues: CASSDGTVRAKNIQYF.

This chain joins TRBV16 and TRBJ1-6; no definite D call. With 3 bases removed from V and 7 bases from J, the gap between germline ends came to 4 bases. Germline CDR1 is KGHSY and CDR2 is FQNENV. The CDR3 sequence is 12 residues long. CDR3 in amino acids: CASSHMNSPLHF. For the CDR3, the DNA is TGTGCCAGCAGCCACATGAATTCACCCCTCCACTTT. Together with reference TRBV16 and TRBJ1-6, the CDR3 gives the full variable domain: GEEVAQTPKHLVRGEGQKAKLYCAPIKGHSYVFWYQQVLKNEFKFLISFQNENVFDETGMPKERFSAKCLPNSPCSLEIQATKLEDSAVYFCASSHMNSPLHFGNGTRLTVT.

V usage is TRBV27 and J usage is TRBJ2-7, with TRBD2 as a possible D gene (5 bases). This CDR3 is built from 13 residues. Trimming removed 2 bases at V and 6 bases at J, with 11 bases between. Germline V gene sequence: CDR1 MNHEY, CDR2 SMNVEV (reference sequence). The CDR3 DNA follows: TGTGCCAGCAGTTTACTCACAGAGGGCGAGCAGTACTTC. It codes for CASSLLTEGEQYF.

This sequence joins TRBV6-5 and TRBJ2-3; a possible D gene is TRBD2 (6 bases). V lost 2 bases and J lost 4, with 13 bases in between. Germline V gene data show CDR1 as MNHEY and CDR2 as SVGAGI. CDR3 length: 15 residues. In nucleotides, the CDR3 is TGTGCCAGCAGTTACGGCGGAACTAGCTCAGATACGCAGTATTTT. Its translation is CASSYGGTSSDTQYF.

Comment on this clonotype: Sequence at one end of the junction differs from germline and may be a read error. This chain joins TRBV4-2 and TRBJ2-3, with 8 nucleotides matching TRBD2. CDR3 length: 15 amino acids. The germline V gene has CDR1 LGHNA and CDR2 YNFKEQ. CDR3 nucleotides: TGTGCCAGCAGCCAACCCAGGACTAGCACAGATACGCGGTATTTT. This translates into CASSQPRTSTDTRYF.

This clonotype was seen more than once but under ten times. The chain is built from TRBV20-1 and TRBJ2-7; TRBD2 matches 11 bases. The junction had 4 bases not matched to a gene; V was cut back by 5 bases and J by 1 base. Germline values: CDR1 DFQATT, CDR2 SNEGSKA (reference sequence). The CDR3 is 14 residues long. The CDR3 protein is CSALAGGKSYEQYF. The CDR3 DNA reads as TGCAGTGCTCTAGCGGGGGGCAAGTCCTACGAGCAGTACTTC.

The V call is TRBV21-1, the J call TRBJ1-1; the listed D gene, TRBD1, was not tested against the DNA. TRBV21-1 represents a pseudogene. CDR3 length: 13 amino acids. CDR3 loop: CASSTKTGPEAFF. The CDR3 region has the DNA TGTGCCAGCAGCACCAAGACAGGCCCGGAAGCTTTCTTT.

At least ten counts were recorded for this clonotype. The J gene is TRBJ2-5, the V gene TRBV5-5, with 8 positions matching TRBD2. This CDR3 spans 14 amino acids. Trimming removed 0 bases from V and 3 bases from J; junction bases left unmatched: 1. The germline gives CDR1 SGHKS, CDR2 YYEKEE (reference sequence). DNA of the CDR3: TGTGCCAGCAGCTTGGCGACTAGCGAAGAGACCCAGTACTTC. Translated: CASSLATSEETQYF.

The J gene is TRBJ2-5, the V gene TRBV6-5; tentatively, D is TRBD1 (6 bases). CDR1 and CDR2 from the germline V gene are MNHEY and SVGAGI. This CDR3 has 14 residues. Trimming removed 2 bases at V and 3 bases at J, with 10 bases between. The CDR3 DNA reads as TGTGCCAGCAGTTACACATACAGGGAAGAGACCCAGTACTTC. This sequence encodes CASSYTYREETQYF.

V and J are TRBV20-1 and TRBJ2-1; TRBD2 matches at 10 bases. The germline V gene encodes CDR1 DFQATT and CDR2 SNEGSKA (reference sequence). V lost 3 bases, J lost 4 bases, and 12 bases stayed unmatched. The CDR3 length is 17 residues. CDR3 coding DNA: TGCAGTGCTAGTCTAGGTATAACTAGCGGGGCTTACAATGAGCAGTTCTTC. Protein: CSASLGITSGAYNEQFF.